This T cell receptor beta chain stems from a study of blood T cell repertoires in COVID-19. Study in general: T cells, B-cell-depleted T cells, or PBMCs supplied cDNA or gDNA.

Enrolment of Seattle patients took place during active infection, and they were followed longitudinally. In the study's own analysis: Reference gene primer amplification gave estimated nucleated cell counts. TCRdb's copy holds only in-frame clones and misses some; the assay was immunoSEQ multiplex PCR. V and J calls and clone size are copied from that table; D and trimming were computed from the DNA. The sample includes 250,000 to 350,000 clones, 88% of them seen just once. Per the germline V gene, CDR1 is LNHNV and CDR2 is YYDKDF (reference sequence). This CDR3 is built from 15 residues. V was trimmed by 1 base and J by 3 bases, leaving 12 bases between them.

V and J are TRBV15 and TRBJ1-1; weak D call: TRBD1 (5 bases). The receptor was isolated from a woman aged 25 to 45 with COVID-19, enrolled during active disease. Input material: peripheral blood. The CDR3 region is CATSRGWGVDTEAFF. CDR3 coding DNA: TGTGCCACCAGCAGAGGATGGGGCGTGGACACTGAAGCTTTCTTT.